The 8 T cell receptor beta chains below all came from one sample that was sequenced in a study of lymphopenia after photon versus proton radiotherapy. Using immunoSEQ multiplex PCR, the repertoire was profiled, and TCRdb retains in-frame clones only, with some absent. The sample has some 76,000 clones, 85% to 95% seen once. The specimen comprised peripheral blood, sampled from a patient treated with photon-based radiotherapy. The receptors stem from a woman in her thirties or forties with cholangiocarcinoma.

The J gene is TRBJ1-5, the V gene TRBV4-3; no clear D. Trimming pared 1 base from V and 4 bases from J, leaving 11 bases between. The CDR3 extends over 15 amino acids. Germline lookup yields CDR1 LGHNA and CDR2 YSLEER. CDR3 nucleotides: TGCGCCAGCAGCCAAGGCTGGGGAGGGAATCAGCCCCAGCATTTT. Its translation is CASSQGWGGNQPQHF.

V gene TRBV4-2 combines with J gene TRBJ2-3; possible D gene TRBD2, 5 bases. The CDR3 has 14 residues. Per the germline V gene, CDR1 is LGHNA and CDR2 is YNFKEQ. The V and J ends lost 4 bases and 6 bases respectively, with 14 bases between them. CDR3 loop: CASSRAVGSDTQYF. In DNA form, the CDR3 reads TGTGCCAGCAGCCGAGCGGTCGGGTCTGATACGCAGTATTTT.

This clone has only a few counts. The V call is TRBV2, the J call TRBJ1-1, with D hard to call. Trimming took 3 bases from V and 6 from J, leaving 14 bases between them. Looked up from germline, CDR1 is SNHLY and CDR2 is FYNNEI. The CDR3 loop spans 14 amino acids. CDR3 in DNA: TGTGCCAGCAGTGATGCGGACGTAACGGCTGAAGCTTTCTTT. Amino acids: CASSDADVTAEAFF.

The chain links TRBV4-1 to TRBJ2-1; D tentatively reads TRBD1 or TRBD2 (5 bases each). The CDR3 spans 12 residues. V shed 4 bases and J shed 9 bases, with 10 bases lying between them. Germline loops: CDR1 MGHRA, CDR2 YSYEKL. The CDR3 spells CASSPEGTEQFF. CDR3 sequence (DNA): TGCGCCAGCAGCCCAGAGGGGACTGAGCAGTTCTTC.

The chain is built from TRBV19 and TRBJ1-1; weak D call: TRBD1 (5 bases). CDR1 and CDR2 (germline): LNHDA, SQIVND (reference sequence). The CDR3 has 14 residues. V was shortened by 8 bases and J by 0 bases, with 13 bases between the two germline ends. The CDR3 reads CASRGTDMNTEAFF. CDR3 DNA: TGTGCCAGTCGGGGGACGGACATGAACACTGAAGCTTTCTTT. Full variable domain (rest looked up from reference TRBV19 and TRBJ1-1): DGGITQSPKYLFRKEGQNVTLSCEQNLNHDAMYWYRQDPGQGLRLIYYSQIVNDFQKGDIAEGYSVSREKKESFPLTVTSAQKNPTAFYLCASRGTDMNTEAFFGQGTRLTVV.

The chain combines TRBV14 with TRBJ2-7; TRBD1 matches 7 bases. The germline V gene encodes CDR1 SGHDN and CDR2 FVKESK. Trimming took 0 bases from V and 4 from J; bases not matched to a gene: 12. The CDR3 runs to 17 residues. The CDR3, as DNA: TGTGCCAGCAGCCAAGATTTGCCGACAGGGATTTTTTACGAGCAGTACTTC. This codes for CASSQDLPTGIFYEQYF. Using reference TRBV14 and TRBJ2-7 for the parts outside the CDR3, the full variable domain is EAGVTQFPSHSVIEKGQTVTLRCDPISGHDNLYWYRRVMGKEIKFLLHFVKESKQDESGMPNNRFLAERTGGTYSTLKVQPAELEDSGVYFCASSQDLPTGIFYEQYFGPGTRLTVT.

The chain couples TRBV28 to TRBJ2-7, with 9 bases lining up with TRBD2. CDR1 is MDHEN and CDR2 is SYDVKM in the germline V gene. The CDR3 sequence is 14 residues long. V shed 7 bases, J shed 1 base, and the junction held 5 bases outside the gene matches. CDR3 in DNA: TGTGCCAGCATCCCTAGCGGGACTTCCTACGAGCAGTACTTC. This translates into CASIPSGTSYEQYF.

The chain recombines TRBV27 with TRBJ2-7; tentatively, D is TRBD2 (6 bases). Germline loops: CDR1 MNHEY, CDR2 SMNVEV (reference sequence). The V and J ends lost 6 bases and 7 bases respectively, with 22 bases between them. The CDR3 has 15 residues. The DNA for the CDR3 is TGTGCCAGCAGCCGGGAGAGGTCCCAGAAATGGGAGCAGTACTTC. This encodes CASSRERSQKWEQYF.